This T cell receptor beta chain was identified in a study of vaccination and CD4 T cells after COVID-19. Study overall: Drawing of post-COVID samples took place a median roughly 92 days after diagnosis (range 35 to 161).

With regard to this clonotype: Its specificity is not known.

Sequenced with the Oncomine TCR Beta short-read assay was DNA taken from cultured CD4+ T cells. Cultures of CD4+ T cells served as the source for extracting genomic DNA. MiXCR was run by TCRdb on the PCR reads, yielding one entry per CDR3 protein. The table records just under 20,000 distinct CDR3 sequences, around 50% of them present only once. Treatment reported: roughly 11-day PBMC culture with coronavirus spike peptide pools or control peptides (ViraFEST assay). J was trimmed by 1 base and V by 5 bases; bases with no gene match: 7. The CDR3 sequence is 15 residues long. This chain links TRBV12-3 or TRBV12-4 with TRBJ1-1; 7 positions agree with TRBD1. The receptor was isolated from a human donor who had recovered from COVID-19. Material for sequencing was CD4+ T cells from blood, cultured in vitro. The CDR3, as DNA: TGTGCCAGCAGTCCAAACAGGGGAGGGAACACTGAAGCTTTCTTT. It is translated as CASSPNRGGNTEAFF.